The present TCR beta chain was sequenced within a study of early T cells in non-severe SARS-CoV-2 infection. As for the study in general: Chains were not paired, and sequencing was done on bulk RNA from unsorted whole blood. Study-level results: Private and CD4 specificities were missed by VDJdb matching, skewed to anti-spike CD8.

At least ten counts were recorded for this clonotype. Its antigen remains unidentified. CDR1 SNHLY and CDR2 FYNNEI come from the germline V gene. The CDR3 contains 12 residues. V was trimmed by 8 bases and J by 5 bases, leaving 12 bases between them. Individual cDNA molecules carried attached unique molecular identifiers. TCRdb re-called the 5' RACE reads through MiXCR, storing one row per CDR3 protein. The table shows 20,000 to 25,000 distinct CDR3 sequences, with 4.8% occurring only once. The sequence was obtained from an adult who was a healthcare worker with PCR-confirmed SARS-CoV-2 infection or an uninfected control (not recorded which). The sequenced sample consisted of whole blood. The chain joins TRBV2 to TRBJ1-2; possibly TRBD1 for D (6 bases). CDR3 DNA sequence: TGTGCCAGCGGAGGGAGGGGGTATGGCTACACCTTC. It translates to CASGGRGYGYTF.